These 30 T cell receptor beta chains were all obtained from the same sample, sequenced in a study of Ad26.COV2.S vaccination and SARS-CoV-2 variants. Documented treatment: roughly 19 received Ad26.COV2.S at low or high dose, single or two shots; several received placebo; per-sample allocation not given. Sample collection was performed on day 63 after the first vaccine or placebo injection. Clones were read by immunoSEQ multiplex PCR, and TCRdb kept only the in-frame ones, dropping some. This table holds about half a million clones, about 89% found once. The specimen comprised peripheral blood, sampled in a trial of Ad26.COV2.S vaccine versus placebo. The receptors here all came from a person between 18 and 65 years old who received the Ad26.COV2.S COVID-19 vaccine or a placebo.

This rearrangement joins TRBV18 to TRBJ2-1, with a tentative D call TRBD2 (6 bases). The V end lost 0 bases, the J end lost 6 bases, and 15 bases lay between the germline ends. The CDR3 totals 16 residues. Germline CDR1 and CDR2: KGHSH and LQKENI. CDR3 coding DNA: TGTGCCAGCTCACCACCGAGGCGGGAAATAGTCAATGAGCAGTTCTTC. This translates into CASSPPRREIVNEQFF.

V usage is TRBV6-1 and J usage is TRBJ2-7; no clear D. Trimming pared 3 bases from V and 1 base from J, leaving 10 bases between. The CDR3 runs 14 residues. Germline loops: CDR1 MNHNS, CDR2 SASEGT. The CDR3 reads CASSERHQSYEQYF. CDR3 nucleotide sequence: TGTGCCAGCAGTGAGAGACACCAGTCCTACGAGCAGTACTTC.

The chain carries TRBV3-1 (or the pseudogene TRBV3-2) and TRBJ1-5; D is uncertain. The CDR3 covers 14 residues. The V gene's germline CDR1 is LGHDT and CDR2 YNNKEL (reference sequence). The V gene lost 1 base and the J gene lost 3 bases, with 7 bases spanning the gap. CDR3 coding DNA: TGTGCCAGCAGCCAAGGGGCAGACAATCAGCCCCAGCATTTT. This codes for CASSQGADNQPQHF.

This rearrangement joins TRBV5-4 to TRBJ1-4; possible D gene TRBD1, 5 bases. CDR3 length: 15 amino acids. Between the trimmed V and J ends, which lost 4 bases and 2 bases, there was a span of 12 bases. Germline V CDR1 and CDR2: SGHNT, YYREEE (reference sequence). CDR3 amino acids: CASSPGGSTNEKLFF. CDR3 in DNA: TGTGCCAGCAGCCCTGGGGGGAGCACTAATGAAAAACTGTTTTTT.

The V and J genes are TRBV28 and TRBJ2-7; 10 bases align to TRBD1. The germline V gene has CDR1 MDHEN and CDR2 SYDVKM. The CDR3 extends over 14 amino acids. V was pared by 4 bases and J by 5 bases, with 5 bases of the junction left unmatched. The DNA for the CDR3 is TGTGCCAGCAGTTCCCCGGGACAGGGGAACGAGCAGTACTTC. Its translation is CASSSPGQGNEQYF.

The chain joins TRBV7-9 to TRBJ2-7; D not resolved. With 1 base removed from V and 7 bases from J, the gap between germline ends came to 11 bases. CDR3 size: 13 residues. Germline V gene sequence: CDR1 SEHNR, CDR2 FQNEAQ (reference sequence). The CDR3 loop is CASSLVVTSEQYF. The CDR3 bases are TGTGCCAGCAGCTTAGTAGTGACTTCTGAGCAGTACTTC.

The rearrangement uses TRBV5-1 and TRBJ2-1, with TRBD2 matching 8 bases. Germline-derived CDR1 and CDR2 are SGHRS and YFSETQ. The V gene end was trimmed by 1 base and the J gene end by 4 bases; junction bases not matched to a gene: 7. This CDR3 region has 16 residues. CDR3 loop: CASSLREAGDYNEQFF. The CDR3 DNA is TGCGCCAGCAGCTTGAGGGAAGCGGGGGATTACAATGAGCAGTTCTTC. Looking up the rest from reference TRBV5-1 and TRBJ2-1 gives the full variable domain: KAGVTQTPRYLIKTRGQQVTLSCSPISGHRSVSWYQQTPGQGLQFLFEYFSETQRNKGNFPGRFSGRQFSNSRSEMNVSTLELGDSALYLCASSLREAGDYNEQFFGPGTRLTVL.

This clone was seen a handful of times. The V gene is TRBV9, the J gene TRBJ2-7, with a possible D match to TRBD2 (6 bases). Germline V gene sequence: CDR1 SGDLS, CDR2 YYNGEE. This CDR3 is 17 amino acids long. V dropped 4 bases and J dropped 3 bases, with 23 bases sitting between them. CDR3 sequence: CASSPAYGRSGFYEQYF. Written as DNA, the CDR3 is TGTGCCAGCAGCCCCGCCTATGGGAGGAGCGGGTTCTACGAGCAGTACTTC.

This sequence joins TRBV5-1 and TRBJ1-6; TRBD1 might be the D (6 bases). Germline CDR1 SGHRS, CDR2 YFSETQ. CDR3 length equals 14 residues. The germline V and J ends were trimmed by 3 bases and 9 bases, with 13 bases remaining between them. The CDR3 loop is CASSSGQPPSPLHF. The DNA for the CDR3 is TGCGCCAGCAGCTCCGGACAGCCTCCTTCACCCCTCCACTTT.

The V gene is TRBV7-2, the J gene TRBJ2-5; 7 bases are a match to TRBD2. V shed 3 bases and J 5 bases; nucleotides not matched to a gene: 3. The CDR3 loop spans 13 amino acids. The germline gives CDR1 SGHTA, CDR2 FQGNSA. CDR3 coding DNA: TGTGCCAGCAGCTTTGTGGGGGGGGAGACCCAGTACTTC. Translated: CASSFVGGETQYF.

This chain joins TRBV6-5 and TRBJ2-1, with no clear D. V gave up 4 bases and J gave up 0 bases, with 13 bases separating them. The length of the CDR3 is 16 residues. From germline, CDR1 is MNHEY and CDR2 SVGAGI. This CDR3 reads CASSWNQWSSYNEQFF. The CDR3 nucleotides read TGTGCCAGCAGTTGGAATCAGTGGAGCTCCTACAATGAGCAGTTCTTC.

This clone was seen once. The V gene is TRBV2, the J gene TRBJ2-3, with 9 bases fitting TRBD1. The length of the CDR3 is 14 residues. Germline V gene data show CDR1 as SNHLY and CDR2 as FYNNEI. Trimming cost V 6 bases and J 7 bases; bases outside gene matches: 8. CDR3 sequence (DNA): TGTGCCAGCAGCGGGACAGGGCTTAGGAATACGCAGTATTTT. This codes for CASSGTGLRNTQYF.

V usage is TRBV7-2 and J usage is TRBJ2-7; D gene uncertain. The V end was cut by 5 bases, the J end by 0 bases, with 11 bases between. This CDR3 is 14 amino acids long. Germline assignment: CDR1 SGHTA and CDR2 FQGNSA. CDR3: CASSPWSGSYEQYF. The CDR3, as DNA: TGTGCCAGCAGCCCCTGGTCGGGCTCCTACGAGCAGTACTTC.

This chain links TRBV7-6 with TRBJ2-7, with 12 bases matching TRBD2. CDR1 and CDR2 from the germline V gene are SGHVS and FNYEAQ. The CDR3 runs 19 residues. V shed 4 bases and J 0 bases; nucleotides not matched to a gene: 13. CDR3 protein: CASSSHSGGTSGFSYEQYF. The CDR3 nucleotides read TGTGCCAGCAGCTCCCACTCGGGGGGGACTAGCGGGTTCTCCTACGAGCAGTACTTC. The variable domain in full, with the rest retrieved from reference TRBV7-6 and TRBJ2-7, is GAGVSQSPRYKVTKRGQDVALRCDPISGHVSLYWYRQALGQGPEFLTYFNYEAQQDKSGLPNDRFSAERPEGSISTLTIQRTEQRDSAMYRCASSSHSGGTSGFSYEQYFGPGTRLTVT.

V usage is TRBV24-1 and J usage is TRBJ2-7; unclear D gene. In germline, CDR1 is KGHDR, CDR2 SFDVKD. Deletions cut 0 bases from V and 3 bases from J, with 5 bases between. There are 13 residues in the CDR3. The CDR3 loop reads CATSDLWVYEQYF. As DNA, the CDR3 is TGTGCCACCAGTGATTTGTGGGTCTACGAGCAGTACTTC.

V and J are TRBV6-6 and TRBJ2-7; 10 nucleotides agree with TRBD2. The CDR3 consists of 16 residues. Germline CDR1 and CDR2: MNHNY and SVGAGI (reference sequence). Losses at the gene ends were 4 bases for V and 4 bases for J; bases not matched to a gene: 10. In nucleotides, the CDR3 is TGTGCCAGCAGTTCGAGGTCTAGCGGGAGACCTTACGAGCAGTACTTC. Translation gives CASSSRSSGRPYEQYF.

The genes are TRBV9 and TRBJ2-3; D is tentatively TRBD1 or TRBD2 (6 bases each). This CDR3 spans 14 amino acids. Between the trimmed V and J ends, which lost 6 bases and 2 bases, there was a span of 13 bases. Germline V gene sequence: CDR1 SGDLS, CDR2 YYNGEE. CDR3 sequence (DNA): TGTGCCAGCACCACTAGGGGGGACACAGATACGCAGTATTTT. It specifies CASTTRGDTDTQYF. The full variable domain, its missing parts supplied by reference TRBV9 and TRBJ2-3, is DSGVTQTPKHLITATGQRVTLRCSPRSGDLSVYWYQQSLDQGLQFLIQYYNGEERAKGNILERFSAQQFPDLHSELNLSSLELGDSALYFCASTTRGDTDTQYFGPGTRLTVL.

Only one count was recorded for this clone. The rearrangement joins TRBV4-3 to TRBJ2-2; tentatively, D is TRBD2 (5 bases). Germline loops: CDR1 LGHNA, CDR2 YSLEER. V lost 0 bases and J lost 0, with 14 bases in between. The CDR3 is 18 residues long. The CDR3 sequence is CASSQELVQTTNTGELFF. The CDR3 DNA reads as TGCGCCAGCAGCCAAGAACTGGTCCAGACTACGAACACCGGGGAGCTGTTTTTT.

This rearrangement joins TRBV28 to TRBJ1-4; 7 bases map to TRBD1. The V and J ends lost 3 bases and 7 bases, in that order; junction bases with no gene match: 5. The CDR3 length is 14 residues. Germline V CDR1 and CDR2: MDHEN, SYDVKM. CDR3 protein: CASSFRGLREKLFF. CDR3 nucleotides: TGTGCCAGCAGTTTTAGGGGGCTGCGTGAAAAACTGTTTTTT.

The table lists this clone with many counts. The J gene is TRBJ2-3, the V gene TRBV28; TRBD2 matches 7 bases. V dropped 2 bases and J dropped 0; count of bases not matched to a gene: 11. The germline gives CDR1 MDHEN, CDR2 SYDVKM. The CDR3 extends over 18 amino acids. The CDR3 here is CASSLLVLRGGSTDTQYF. As DNA, the CDR3 is TGTGCCAGCAGTTTACTGGTATTAAGGGGAGGGAGCACAGATACGCAGTATTTT.

This chain uses TRBV2 with TRBJ2-7; TRBD2 might be the D (6 bases). The CDR3 is 14 residues long. V lost 7 bases, J lost 0 bases, and 13 bases lay in between. Germline CDR1 and CDR2: SNHLY and FYNNEI. Here the CDR3 DNA reads TGTGCCAGCATCGGGGGTAAGGGCTCCTACGAGCAGTACTTC. Protein: CASIGGKGSYEQYF.

The gene calls are TRBV6-5 and TRBJ1-2; the D is unclear. Germline CDR1 is MNHEY and CDR2 is SVGAGI. Trimming shortened V by 0 bases and J by 5 bases, and 13 bases separated the two germline ends. The CDR3 loop spans 15 amino acids. CDR3 residues: CASSYSEAGYYGYTF. Written as DNA, the CDR3 is TGTGCCAGCAGTTACTCGGAGGCAGGTTATTATGGCTACACCTTC.

Only one count was recorded for this clone. J is TRBJ1-5 and V is TRBV30; D remains ambiguous. Trimming took off 2 bases at V and 9 bases at J, with 14 bases between the two ends. There are 13 residues in the CDR3. The germline gives CDR1 GTSNPN, CDR2 SVGIG (reference sequence). The CDR3 reads CAWSPQPGGPQHF. The DNA for the CDR3 is TGTGCCTGGAGTCCCCAGCCGGGAGGGCCCCAGCATTTT.

This clone has only one observation. The chain uses TRBV28 and TRBJ1-5, with unresolved D. Germline V CDR1 and CDR2: MDHEN, SYDVKM. The CDR3 sequence is 13 residues long. V dropped 3 bases and J dropped 6 bases, with 9 bases sitting between them. CDR3 loop: CASSFRGPQPQHF. CDR3 sequence (DNA): TGTGCCAGCAGTTTCCGGGGTCCTCAGCCCCAGCATTTT.

The CDR3 spells CASSESGLAGDVQFF. The CDR3 coding sequence is TGCGCCAGCAGTGAGTCAGGGCTAGCGGGAGACGTGCAGTTCTTC. This chain connects TRBV10-1 to TRBJ2-1, with TRBD2 identical over 10 bases. Trimming cost V 0 bases and J 12 bases; bases outside gene matches: 8. The germline V gene has CDR1 WNHNN and CDR2 SYGVQD (reference sequence). The CDR3 runs 15 residues.

V gene TRBV5-1 combines with J gene TRBJ2-5; D possibly matches TRBD1 or TRBD2 (5 bases each). The CDR3 consists of 15 residues. Germline CDR1 and CDR2: SGHRS and YFSETQ. The ends were cut back, 0 bases at V and 7 bases at J, with 16 bases in the middle. The DNA for the CDR3 is TGCGCCAGCAGCTTGGAAGGGACGGGATTCGGGACCCAGTACTTC. This encodes CASSLEGTGFGTQYF. Together with reference TRBV5-1 and TRBJ2-5, the CDR3 gives the full variable domain: KAGVTQTPRYLIKTRGQQVTLSCSPISGHRSVSWYQQTPGQGLQFLFEYFSETQRNKGNFPGRFSGRQFSNSRSEMNVSTLELGDSALYLCASSLEGTGFGTQYFGPGTRLLVL.

The chain employs TRBV4-1 and TRBJ2-1; 7 nucleotides match TRBD2. J lost 7 bases, V lost 4 bases, and 10 bases had no gene match. The CDR3 has 15 amino acids. CDR1 is MGHRA and CDR2 is YSYEKL in the germline V gene. CDR3 sequence (DNA): TGCGCCAGCAGCCGAGGGGCGGGAGAAGGTAATGAGCAGTTCTTC. Amino acids: CASSRGAGEGNEQFF.

This clone appeared once. CDR3 in amino acids: CASSIPGQRSLPNTEAFF. CDR3 in DNA: TGTGCCAGCAGTATACCGGGACAAAGATCACTCCCGAACACTGAAGCTTTCTTT. The chain combines TRBV28 with TRBJ1-1; a weak D match, TRBD1 (6 bases). This CDR3 is 18 amino acids long. Trimming shortened V by 5 bases and J by 1 base, and 23 bases separated the two germline ends. Germline CDR1 is MDHEN and CDR2 is SYDVKM.

CDR3: CAWIPSRTDMNTEAFF. CDR3 nucleotide sequence: TGTGCCTGGATCCCCTCTCGGACAGACATGAACACTGAAGCTTTCTTT. The chain employs TRBV30 and TRBJ1-1; possible D gene TRBD1, 6 bases. V was shortened by 4 bases and J by 0 bases, with 18 bases between the two germline ends. Germline CDR1 reads GTSNPN; CDR2 reads SVGIG (reference sequence). This CDR3 comprises 16 residues. The variable domain in full, with the rest retrieved from reference TRBV30 and TRBJ1-1, is SQTIHQWPATLVQPVGSPLSLECTVEGTSNPNLYWYRQAAGRGLQLLFYSVGIGQISSEVPQNLSASRPQDRQFILSSKKLLLSDSGFYLCAWIPSRTDMNTEAFFGQGTRLTVV.

This chain joins TRBV29-1 and TRBJ2-3, with 11 nucleotides matching TRBD2. CDR1 is SQVTM and CDR2 is ANQGSEA in the germline V gene. Germline trimming cut 6 bases from V and 3 bases from J; bases unmatched to any gene: 8. This CDR3 spans 15 amino acids. CDR3 DNA: TGCAGCGTAAGAGGGACTAGCGGAAAAACAGATACGCAGTATTTT. The encoded protein is CSVRGTSGKTDTQYF.